This T cell receptor (beta chain) was profiled in a study of blood T cells in healthy people across ages (dated by TCRdb to the mid-2010s). Describing the broader study: Template switching captured roughly one uniquely barcoded TCR beta cDNA molecule per two T cells in model experiments. The donors were divided into four age groups: young (average 16 years), middle-aged (approximately 42), aged (approximately 64) and long-lived (around 80). Using deep sequencing normalized with unique cDNA molecular identifiers, the study measured how TCR beta repertoire diversity changes with age. To avoid experimental bias, donors of different ages were distributed randomly across sequencing lanes. Two additional independent replicas of 1 million unique cDNA reads from the same blood draw were analyzed for two donors (one aged 18 to 29 and one aged 80 or older). The paper as a whole reports these results and caveats: Total diversity estimates from one million sequenced T cells were considered lower bounds and underestimates. The percentage of naive T cells measured by flow cytometry correlated strongly with observed TCR beta diversity. Compared with the aged group, the long-lived group had more naive CD4+ T cells, fewer expanded clones and increased TCR diversity, suggesting age selection. As age increased, observed TCR beta diversity per million T cells dropped in a roughly linear way, and a significant reduction was already evident by age 40. Because donor CMV infection status was unknown, age-related changes in expanded clonotypes were potentially confounded. Conclusive comparison of naive and antigen-experienced compartments was prevented by the profiling of bulk unsorted PBMCs.

The roughly 39 donors, aged about 6 to 100 years, were systemically healthy Caucasian individuals from Russia. Each donor gave about 9.7 milliliters of peripheral blood, drawn into EDTA-treated Vacutainer tubes. Ficoll-Paque density-gradient centrifugation was used to isolate PBMCs, with at least 7 million per sample. Total RNA was extracted from PBMCs with Trizol reagent, with at least 6 micrograms obtained per sample. Naive CD45RAhigh/CD27high T cell percentages were measured by flow cytometry on a PBMC aliquot from every donor. From its cysteine to its phenylalanine, the CDR3 spans 15 amino acids. Only the CDR3 region is kept as DNA, spanning 45 bases read in frame from base 1. Cut back by 3 bases and 7 bases, the V and J ends lie 16 bases apart. Taken from the germline V gene, the CDR1 and CDR2 loops are SGHVS and FNYEAQ. Libraries were built with 5' RACE. The run used an Illumina HiSeq 2500. A second PCR of about 7 to 12 cycles was run with a J-beta primer mix and a sample-barcoded 5' primer. A unique molecular identifier was introduced onto each TCR beta cDNA molecule by a template-switch 5' adaptor carrying 12 random nucleotides. At least 3 million CDR3-containing paired-end reads were obtained from each sample. The Mint cDNA synthesis kit, primed by a TRBC-specific oligonucleotide, was used to synthesize first-strand cDNA from all RNA. Following uracil-DNA glycosylase treatment, all cDNA underwent a first 18-cycle PCR with the universal primers M1SS and BC2_uni_R. From the authors' description of their analysis: Each sample was normalized by randomly selecting 1 million high-quality reads, each carrying a distinct molecular identifier. Reads with shared molecular identifiers were discarded instead of being binned into consensus sequences. MiTCR, run with a Q25 quality threshold and the strictest error-elimination algorithm, handled CDR3 identification, clonotype clustering and error correction. Lower-bound total TCR beta diversity was estimated with a nonparametric unseen species model using Euler transformation. TCRdb's own reprocessing of the public reads used fastp at Q25 and MiXCR and kept productive beta chains. Every entry covers one CDR3 protein and lists the most common genes and DNA from its rows. The V and J calls were determined by TCRdb, not by the authors. The sample yields 1.4 million to 1.5 million distinct CDR3 sequences; about 43% were counted once. The ten largest clones represent 7.9% of the sample.

As concerns this clonotype: Its antigen is currently not known. Within one base of it there is no much larger clone, and no base qualities were kept.

The sequence links TRBV7-6 to TRBJ2-1; the D gene is perhaps TRBD2, on 6 matching bases. The sequenced material came from blood. The TCR was taken from a woman aged 18 to 35 in good health. The base sequence is TGTGCCAGCAGCTTTAGTGGGGGGACCTTAAATGAGCAGTTCTTC. This translates into CASSFSGGTLNEQFF. With the portions outside the CDR3 filled from the reference TRBV7-6 and TRBJ2-1 genes, the complete variable region becomes GAGVSQSPRYKVTKRGQDVALRCDPISGHVSLYWYRQALGQGPEFLTYFNYEAQQDKSGLPNDRFSAERPEGSISTLTIQRTEQRDSAMYRCASSFSGGTLNEQFFGPGTRLTVL.